The present TCR beta chain was sequenced within a study of cytomegalovirus exposure and HLA in healthy donors. General study points: Confirmation in vitro established that a few CMV-associated chains were specific for CMV antigens.

Primers: 60 Vbeta forward and 13 Jbeta reverse. Clones were read by immunoSEQ multiplex PCR, and TCRdb kept only the in-frame ones, dropping some. The sample has roughly 250,000 clones, 65% to 85% seen once. Details on this clone: The antigen remains unidentified.

Germline V gene lookup returns CDR1 SQVTM and CDR2 ANQGSEA. CDR3 length equals 13 residues. Trimming took 7 bases from V and 1 from J, leaving 13 bases between them. The TCR was taken from a female donor in good health and CMV-seronegative. This sequence joins TRBV29-1 and TRBJ1-1, with a tentative D call TRBD1 (6 bases). Sequenced input: PBMCs. CDR3 region: CSARWGQNTEAFF. The CDR3 coding sequence is TGCAGCGCCCGCTGGGGGCAGAACACTGAAGCTTTCTTT.